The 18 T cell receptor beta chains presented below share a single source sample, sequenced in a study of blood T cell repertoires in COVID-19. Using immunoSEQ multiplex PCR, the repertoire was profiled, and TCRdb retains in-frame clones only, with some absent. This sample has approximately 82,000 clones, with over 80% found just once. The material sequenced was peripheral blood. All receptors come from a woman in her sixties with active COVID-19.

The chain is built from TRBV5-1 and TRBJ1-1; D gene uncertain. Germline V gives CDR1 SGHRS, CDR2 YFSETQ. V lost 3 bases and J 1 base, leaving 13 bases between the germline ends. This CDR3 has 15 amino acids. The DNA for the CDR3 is TGCGCCAGCAGCTCGTCCCCCCGGGAGAACACTGAAGCTTTCTTT. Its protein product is CASSSSPRENTEAFF.

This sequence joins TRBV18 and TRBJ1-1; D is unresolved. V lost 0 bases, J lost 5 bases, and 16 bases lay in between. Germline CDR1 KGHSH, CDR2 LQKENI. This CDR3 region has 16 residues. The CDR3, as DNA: TGTGCCAGCTCACCACCGAAGGCCCCAAGAGGGACTGAAGCTTTCTTT. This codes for CASSPPKAPRGTEAFF.

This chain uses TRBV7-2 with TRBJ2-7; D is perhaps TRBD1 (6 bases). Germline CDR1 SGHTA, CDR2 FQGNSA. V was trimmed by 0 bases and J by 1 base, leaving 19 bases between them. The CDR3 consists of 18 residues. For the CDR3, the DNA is TGTGCCAGCAGCTTAGCCCTCCGGCACTACCAGGGGTCCTACGAGCAGTACTTC. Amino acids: CASSLALRHYQGSYEQYF.

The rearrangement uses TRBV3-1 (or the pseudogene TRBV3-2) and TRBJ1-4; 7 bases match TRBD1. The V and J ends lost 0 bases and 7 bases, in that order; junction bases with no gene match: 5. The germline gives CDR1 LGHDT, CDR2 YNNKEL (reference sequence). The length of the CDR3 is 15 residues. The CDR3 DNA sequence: TGTGCCAGCAGCCAAGATGGAGGGGGCAGTGAAAAACTGTTTTTT. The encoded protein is CASSQDGGGSEKLFF.

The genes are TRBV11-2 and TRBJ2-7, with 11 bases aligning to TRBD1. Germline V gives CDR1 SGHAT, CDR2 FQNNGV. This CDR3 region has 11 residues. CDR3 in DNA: TGTGTGAGGACAGGGGGCCGCGAGCAGTACTTC. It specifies CVRTGGREQYF.

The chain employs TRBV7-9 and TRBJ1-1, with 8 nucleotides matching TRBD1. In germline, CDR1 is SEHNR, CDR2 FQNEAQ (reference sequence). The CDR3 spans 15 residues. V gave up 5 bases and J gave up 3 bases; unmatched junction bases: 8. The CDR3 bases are TGTGCCAGCAGCCCAGGGGGCCGGGGCTACACTGAAGCTTTCTTT. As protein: CASSPGGRGYTEAFF.

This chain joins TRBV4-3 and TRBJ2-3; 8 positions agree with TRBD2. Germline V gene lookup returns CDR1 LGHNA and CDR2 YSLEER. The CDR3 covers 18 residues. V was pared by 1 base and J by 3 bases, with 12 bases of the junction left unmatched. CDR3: CASSQGRGSGGPTDTQYF. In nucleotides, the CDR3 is TGCGCCAGCAGCCAAGGGCGGGGGAGCGGGGGCCCTACAGATACGCAGTATTTT.

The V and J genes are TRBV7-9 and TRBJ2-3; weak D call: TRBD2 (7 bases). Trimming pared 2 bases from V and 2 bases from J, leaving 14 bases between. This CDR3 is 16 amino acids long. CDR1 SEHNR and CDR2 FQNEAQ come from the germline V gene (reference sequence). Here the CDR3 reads CASSLMAGADTDTQYF. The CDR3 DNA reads TGTGCCAGCAGCTTAATGGCGGGGGCGGACACAGATACGCAGTATTTT.

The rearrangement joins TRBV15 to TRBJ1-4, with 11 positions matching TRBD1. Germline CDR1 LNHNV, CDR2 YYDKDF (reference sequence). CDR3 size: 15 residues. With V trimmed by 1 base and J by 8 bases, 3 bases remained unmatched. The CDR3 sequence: CATSRGGTGGEKLFF. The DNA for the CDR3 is TGTGCCACCAGCAGAGGAGGGACAGGGGGGGAAAAACTGTTTTTT.

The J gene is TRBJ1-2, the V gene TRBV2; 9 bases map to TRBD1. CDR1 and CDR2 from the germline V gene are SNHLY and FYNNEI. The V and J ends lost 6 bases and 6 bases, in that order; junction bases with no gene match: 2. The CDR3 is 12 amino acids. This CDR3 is CASRDRGNGYTF. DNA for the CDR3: TGTGCCAGCAGGGACAGGGGAAATGGCTACACCTTC.

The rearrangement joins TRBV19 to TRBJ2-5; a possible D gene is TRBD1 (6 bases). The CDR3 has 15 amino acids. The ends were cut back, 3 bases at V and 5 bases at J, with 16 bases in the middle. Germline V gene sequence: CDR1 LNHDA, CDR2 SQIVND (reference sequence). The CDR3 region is CASSIGWGRGETQYF. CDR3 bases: TGTGCCAGTAGTATCGGCTGGGGGCGAGGGGAGACCCAGTACTTC.

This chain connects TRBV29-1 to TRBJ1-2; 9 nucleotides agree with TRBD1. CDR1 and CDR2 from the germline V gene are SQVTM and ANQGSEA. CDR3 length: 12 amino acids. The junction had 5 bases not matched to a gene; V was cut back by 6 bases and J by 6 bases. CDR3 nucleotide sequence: TGCAGCGTAGAGACAGGGGGAAATGGCTACACCTTC. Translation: CSVETGGNGYTF. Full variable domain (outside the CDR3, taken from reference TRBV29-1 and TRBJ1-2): SAVISQKPSRDICQRGTSLTIQCQVDSQVTMMFWYRQQPGQSLTLIATANQGSEATYESGFVIDKFPISRPNLTFSTLTVSNMSPEDSSIYLCSVETGGNGYTFGSGTRLTVV.

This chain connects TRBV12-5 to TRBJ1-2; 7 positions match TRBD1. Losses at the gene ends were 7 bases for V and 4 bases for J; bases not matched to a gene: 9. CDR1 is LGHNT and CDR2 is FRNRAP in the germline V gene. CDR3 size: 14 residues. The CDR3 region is CASAHGDRAYGYTF. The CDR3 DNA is TGTGCTAGTGCCCACGGCGACAGGGCCTATGGCTACACCTTC.

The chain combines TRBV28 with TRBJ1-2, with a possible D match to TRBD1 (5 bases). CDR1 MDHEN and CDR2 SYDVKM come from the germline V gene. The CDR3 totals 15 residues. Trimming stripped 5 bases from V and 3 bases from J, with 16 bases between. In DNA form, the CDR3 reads TGTGCCAGCAGTGTACCCCAGGGTCTCTACTATGGCTACACCTTC. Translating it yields CASSVPQGLYYGYTF.

The CDR3 reads CASRRQGRDNSPLHF. DNA of the CDR3: TGTGCCAGTAGACGACAGGGGAGAGATAATTCACCCCTCCACTTT. V gene TRBV19 combines with J gene TRBJ1-6; 8 nucleotides line up with TRBD1. After removal of 6 bases from V and 5 bases from J, the junction contained 6 bases not matched to a gene. The length of the CDR3 is 15 residues. Germline assignment: CDR1 LNHDA and CDR2 SQIVND (reference sequence).

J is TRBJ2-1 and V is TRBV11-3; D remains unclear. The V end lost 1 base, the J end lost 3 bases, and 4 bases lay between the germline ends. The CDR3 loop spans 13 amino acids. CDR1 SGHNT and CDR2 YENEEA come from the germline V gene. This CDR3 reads CASSLARYNEQFF. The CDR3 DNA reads TGTGCCAGCAGCTTAGCCCGCTACAATGAGCAGTTCTTC.

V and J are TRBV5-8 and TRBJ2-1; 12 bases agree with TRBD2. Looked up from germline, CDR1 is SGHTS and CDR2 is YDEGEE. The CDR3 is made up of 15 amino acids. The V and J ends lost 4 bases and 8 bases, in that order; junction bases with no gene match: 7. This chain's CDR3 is CASSPTSGSFDEQFF. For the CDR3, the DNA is TGTGCCAGCAGCCCGACTAGCGGGAGTTTCGATGAGCAGTTCTTC.

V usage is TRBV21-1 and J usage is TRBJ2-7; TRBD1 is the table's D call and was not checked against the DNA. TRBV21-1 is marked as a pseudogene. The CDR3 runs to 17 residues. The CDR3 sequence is CASSIGSLTGPVYEQYF. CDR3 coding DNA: TGTGCCAGCAGCATAGGGAGCCTGACAGGGCCTGTTTACGAGCAGTACTTC.